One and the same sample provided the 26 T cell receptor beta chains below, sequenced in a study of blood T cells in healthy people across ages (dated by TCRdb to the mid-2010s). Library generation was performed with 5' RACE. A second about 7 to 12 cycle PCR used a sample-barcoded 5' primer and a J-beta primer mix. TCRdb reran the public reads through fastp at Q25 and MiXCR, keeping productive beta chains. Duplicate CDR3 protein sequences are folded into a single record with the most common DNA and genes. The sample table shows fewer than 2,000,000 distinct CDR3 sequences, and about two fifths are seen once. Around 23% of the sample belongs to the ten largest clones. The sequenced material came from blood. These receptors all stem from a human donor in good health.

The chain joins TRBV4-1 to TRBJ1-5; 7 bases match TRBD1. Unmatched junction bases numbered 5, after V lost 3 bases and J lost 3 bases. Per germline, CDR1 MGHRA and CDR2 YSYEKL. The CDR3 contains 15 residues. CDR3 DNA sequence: TGCGCCAGCAGCCATGACAGGGCCCCCAATCAGCCCCAGCATTTT. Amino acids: CASSHDRAPNQPQHF.

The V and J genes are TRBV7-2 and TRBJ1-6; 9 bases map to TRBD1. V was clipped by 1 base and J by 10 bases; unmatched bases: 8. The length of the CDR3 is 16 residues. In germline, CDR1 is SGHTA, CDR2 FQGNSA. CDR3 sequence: CASSLVSWDRESPLHF. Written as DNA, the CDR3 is TGTGCCAGCAGCTTAGTGTCTTGGGACAGGGAATCACCCCTCCACTTT.

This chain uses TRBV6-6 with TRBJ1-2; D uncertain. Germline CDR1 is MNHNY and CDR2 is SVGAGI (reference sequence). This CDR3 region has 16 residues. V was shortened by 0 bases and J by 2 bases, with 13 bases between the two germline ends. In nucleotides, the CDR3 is TGTGCCAGCAGTTACTCGAACTTGCCAGACAACTATGGCTACACCTTC. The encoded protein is CASSYSNLPDNYGYTF.

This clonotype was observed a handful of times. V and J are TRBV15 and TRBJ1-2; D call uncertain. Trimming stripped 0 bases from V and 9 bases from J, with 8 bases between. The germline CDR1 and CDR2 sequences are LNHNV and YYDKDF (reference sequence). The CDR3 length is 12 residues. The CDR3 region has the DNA TGTGCCACCAGCAGAGATCGGGCGCGCTACACCTTC. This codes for CATSRDRARYTF.

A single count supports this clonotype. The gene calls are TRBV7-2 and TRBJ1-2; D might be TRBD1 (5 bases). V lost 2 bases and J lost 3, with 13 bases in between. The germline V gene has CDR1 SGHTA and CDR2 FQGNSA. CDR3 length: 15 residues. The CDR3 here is CASSLSAGRDYGYTF. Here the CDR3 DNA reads TGTGCCAGCAGCTTATCAGCAGGGCGTGACTATGGCTACACCTTC.

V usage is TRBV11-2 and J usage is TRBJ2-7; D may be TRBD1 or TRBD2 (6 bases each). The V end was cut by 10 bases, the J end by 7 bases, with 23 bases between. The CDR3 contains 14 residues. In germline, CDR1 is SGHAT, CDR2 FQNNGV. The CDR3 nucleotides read TGTGCCACCGCGTGGGGGGCCGACTACAATGAGCAGTACTTC. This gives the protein CATAWGADYNEQYF.

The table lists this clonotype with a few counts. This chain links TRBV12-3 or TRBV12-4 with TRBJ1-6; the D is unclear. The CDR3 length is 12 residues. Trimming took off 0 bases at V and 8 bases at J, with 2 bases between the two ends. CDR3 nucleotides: TGTGCCAGCAGTTTAGCGTATTCACCCCTCCACTTT. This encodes CASSLAYSPLHF.

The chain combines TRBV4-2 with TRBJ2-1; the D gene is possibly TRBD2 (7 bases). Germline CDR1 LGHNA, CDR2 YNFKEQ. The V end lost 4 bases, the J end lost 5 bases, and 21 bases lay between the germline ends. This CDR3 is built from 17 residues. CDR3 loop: CASSPRSGGFGNNEQFF. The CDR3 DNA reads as TGTGCCAGCAGCCCTCGCTCGGGGGGCTTCGGGAACAATGAGCAGTTCTTC.

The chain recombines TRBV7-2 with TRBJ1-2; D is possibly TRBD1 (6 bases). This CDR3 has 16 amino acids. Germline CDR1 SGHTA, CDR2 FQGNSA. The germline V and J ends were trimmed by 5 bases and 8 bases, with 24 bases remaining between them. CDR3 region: CASSPRGQGHQWGYTF. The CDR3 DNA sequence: TGTGCCAGCAGCCCTCGGGGGCAGGGACATCAATGGGGCTACACCTTC.

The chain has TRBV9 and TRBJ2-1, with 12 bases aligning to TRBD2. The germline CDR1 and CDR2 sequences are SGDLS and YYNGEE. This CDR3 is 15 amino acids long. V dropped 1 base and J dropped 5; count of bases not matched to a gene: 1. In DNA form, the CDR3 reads TGTGCCAGCAGCGTACGACTAGCGGGAGACAATGAGCAGTTCTTC. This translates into CASSVRLAGDNEQFF. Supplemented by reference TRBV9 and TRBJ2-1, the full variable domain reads DSGVTQTPKHLITATGQRVTLRCSPRSGDLSVYWYQQSLDQGLQFLIQYYNGEERAKGNILERFSAQQFPDLHSELNLSSLELGDSALYFCASSVRLAGDNEQFFGPGTRLTVL.

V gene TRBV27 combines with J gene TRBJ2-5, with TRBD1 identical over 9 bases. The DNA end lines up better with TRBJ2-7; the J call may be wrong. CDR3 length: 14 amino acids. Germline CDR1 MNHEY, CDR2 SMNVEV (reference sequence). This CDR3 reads CASSYRGRTNEQYF. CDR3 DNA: TGTGCCAGCAGTTACAGGGGGCGGACGAACGAGCAGTACTTC.

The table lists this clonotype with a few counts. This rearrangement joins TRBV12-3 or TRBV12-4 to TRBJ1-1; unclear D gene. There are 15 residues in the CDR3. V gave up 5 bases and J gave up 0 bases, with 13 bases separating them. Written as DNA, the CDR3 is TGTGCCAGCAGTCCCTCCCAGCGGATGAACACTGAAGCTTTCTTT. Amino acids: CASSPSQRMNTEAFF.

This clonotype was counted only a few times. CDR3 sequence (DNA): TGCAGCGGCGGGACTCGGCACATTCAGTACTTC. It encodes CSGGTRHIQYF. The rearrangement uses TRBV29-1 and TRBJ2-4; possible D gene TRBD2, 6 bases. V lost 7 bases to trimming and J lost 8 bases, with 12 bases between them. The CDR3 has 11 amino acids. Germline CDR1 is SQVTM and CDR2 is ANQGSEA.

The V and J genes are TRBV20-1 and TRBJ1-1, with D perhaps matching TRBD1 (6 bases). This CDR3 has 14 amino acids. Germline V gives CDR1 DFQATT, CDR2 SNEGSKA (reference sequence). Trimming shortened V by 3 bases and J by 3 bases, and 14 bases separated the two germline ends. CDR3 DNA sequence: TGCAGTGCTAGCCCAGGGGCGTTAGACACTGAAGCTTTCTTT. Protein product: CSASPGALDTEAFF.

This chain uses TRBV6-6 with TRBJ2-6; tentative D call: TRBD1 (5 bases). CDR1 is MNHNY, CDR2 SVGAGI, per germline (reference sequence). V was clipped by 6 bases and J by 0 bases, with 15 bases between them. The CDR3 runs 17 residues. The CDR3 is CASSLAQGSSGANVLTF. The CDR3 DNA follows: TGTGCCAGCAGCCTCGCCCAGGGAAGCTCTGGGGCCAACGTCCTGACTTTC.

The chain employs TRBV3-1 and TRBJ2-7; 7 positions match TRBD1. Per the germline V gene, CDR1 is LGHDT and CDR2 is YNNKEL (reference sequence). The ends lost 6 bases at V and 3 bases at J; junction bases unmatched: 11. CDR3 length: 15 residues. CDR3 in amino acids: CASRPSGQRIYEQYF. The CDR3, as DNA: TGTGCCAGCAGGCCATCGGGACAGAGGATCTACGAGCAGTACTTC.

The CDR3 bases are TGTGCCAGCAGCTTAGTTCAGGGTGGGTTCGACACTGAAGCTTTCTTT. Translating gives CASSLVQGGFDTEAFF. The chain links TRBV7-9 to TRBJ1-1; perhaps TRBD1 as D (5 bases). Trimming took 1 base from V and 3 from J, leaving 15 bases between them. In germline, CDR1 is SEHNR, CDR2 FQNEAQ (reference sequence). The CDR3 is made up of 16 amino acids. Combining the CDR3 with reference TRBV7-9 and TRBJ1-1 gives the whole variable domain DTGVSQNPRHKITKRGQNVTFRCDPISEHNRLYWYRQTLGQGPEFLTYFQNEAQLEKSRLLSDRFSAERPKGSFSTLEIQRTEQGDSAMYLCASSLVQGGFDTEAFFGQGTRLTVV.

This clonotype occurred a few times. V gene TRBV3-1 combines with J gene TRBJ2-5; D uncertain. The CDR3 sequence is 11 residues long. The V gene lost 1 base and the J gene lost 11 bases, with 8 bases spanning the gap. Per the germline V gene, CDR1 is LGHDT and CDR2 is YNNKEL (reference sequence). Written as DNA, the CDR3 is TGTGCCAGCAGCCAAGGCGAAGAGCAGTACTTC. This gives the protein CASSQGEEQYF.

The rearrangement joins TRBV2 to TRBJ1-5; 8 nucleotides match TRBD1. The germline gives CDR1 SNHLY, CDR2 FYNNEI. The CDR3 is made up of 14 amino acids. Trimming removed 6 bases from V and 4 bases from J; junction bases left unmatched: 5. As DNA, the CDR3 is TGTGCCAGCAGAGAAACAGGGGGGAATCAGCCCCAGCATTTT. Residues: CASRETGGNQPQHF.

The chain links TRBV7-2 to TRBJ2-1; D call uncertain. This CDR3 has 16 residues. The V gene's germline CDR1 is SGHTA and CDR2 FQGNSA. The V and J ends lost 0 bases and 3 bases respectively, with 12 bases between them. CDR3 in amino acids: CASSLAFRKGYNEQFF. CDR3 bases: TGTGCCAGCAGCTTAGCCTTCCGGAAAGGCTACAATGAGCAGTTCTTC.

The CDR3 DNA reads as TGTGCCAGCAGTTTACCTGCCCAGGGTGGGTATGGCTACACCTTC. Residues: CASSLPAQGGYGYTF. The chain has TRBV12-3 or TRBV12-4 and TRBJ1-2; a weak D match, TRBD1 (5 bases). The V gene lost 2 bases and the J gene lost 5 bases, with 15 bases spanning the gap. The CDR3 sequence is 15 residues long.

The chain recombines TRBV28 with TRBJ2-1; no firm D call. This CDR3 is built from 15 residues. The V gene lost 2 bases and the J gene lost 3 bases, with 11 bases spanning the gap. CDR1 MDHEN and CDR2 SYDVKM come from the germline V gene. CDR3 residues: CASSLIGPSYNEQFF. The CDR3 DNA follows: TGTGCCAGCAGTTTAATAGGACCGAGCTACAATGAGCAGTTCTTC. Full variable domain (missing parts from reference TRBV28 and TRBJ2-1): DVKVTQSSRYLVKRTGEKVFLECVQDMDHENMFWYRQDPGLGLRLIYFSYDVKMKEKGDIPEGYSVSREKKERFSLILESASTNQTSMYLCASSLIGPSYNEQFFGPGTRLTVL.

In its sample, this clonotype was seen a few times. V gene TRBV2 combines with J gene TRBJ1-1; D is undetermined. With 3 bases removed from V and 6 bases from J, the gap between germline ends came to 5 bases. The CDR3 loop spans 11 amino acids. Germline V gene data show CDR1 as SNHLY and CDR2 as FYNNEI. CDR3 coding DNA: TGTGCCAGCAGTGATCGACCTGAAGCTTTCTTT. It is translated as CASSDRPEAFF.

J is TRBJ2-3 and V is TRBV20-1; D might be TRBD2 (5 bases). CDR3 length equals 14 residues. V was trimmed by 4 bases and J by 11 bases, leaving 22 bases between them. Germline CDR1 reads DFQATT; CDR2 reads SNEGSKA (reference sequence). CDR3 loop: CSANSGHLVQEQYF. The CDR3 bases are TGCAGTGCTAACAGCGGCCATCTCGTACAAGAGCAGTATTTT.

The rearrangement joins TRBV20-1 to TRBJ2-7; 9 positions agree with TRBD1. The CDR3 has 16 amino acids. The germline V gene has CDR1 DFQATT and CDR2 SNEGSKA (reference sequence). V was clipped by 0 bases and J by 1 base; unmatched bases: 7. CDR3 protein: CSARDRGTGRSYEQYF. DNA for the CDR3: TGCAGTGCTAGAGATAGAGGGACAGGGAGGTCCTACGAGCAGTACTTC.

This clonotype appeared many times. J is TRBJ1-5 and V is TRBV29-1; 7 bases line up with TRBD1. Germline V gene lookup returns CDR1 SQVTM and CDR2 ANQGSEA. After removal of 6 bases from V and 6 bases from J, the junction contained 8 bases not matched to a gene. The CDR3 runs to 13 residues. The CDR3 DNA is TGCAGCGTGGGGGGACAGTTACTTCAGCCCCAGCATTTT. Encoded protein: CSVGGQLLQPQHF.